This T cell receptor beta chain was recorded in a study of cytomegalovirus exposure and HLA in healthy donors. This clone has only a few counts. Here immunoSEQ multiplex PCR was the method, and the copy in TCRdb shows in-frame clones only, minus some. Here the sample spans about 200,000 clones, approximately 87% being singletons. Sequenced sample: PBMCs. The source of this sequence is a woman under 30 in good health and CMV-seronegative.

The CDR3 bases are TGCGCCAGCAGTGAGTCGAAACAGGGGAACACTGAAGCTTTCTTT. It encodes CASSESKQGNTEAFF. The chain is built from TRBV10-1 and TRBJ1-1; tentatively, D is TRBD1 (6 bases). Trimming shortened V by 0 bases and J by 1 base, and 9 bases separated the two germline ends. The CDR3 has 15 amino acids. Germline-derived CDR1 and CDR2 are WNHNN and SYGVQD (reference sequence).